The entry that follows covers one T cell receptor beta chain sequence. In its sample, this clonotype was seen many times. The antigen this receptor binds is unknown. The input lacks base qualities; no much larger clone sits a single base away. The run used an Illumina HiSeq 1500. The public reads were run again by TCRdb, first through fastp at Q25 and then through MiXCR, and only productive beta chains were kept. Rows with a matching CDR3 protein are joined into one entry that keeps the most common DNA and genes. The sample has approximately 71,000 distinct CDR3 sequences on record, 4% of them singletons. The biggest ten clones account for around a fifth of the sample. The V and J ends are trimmed by 4 bases and 0 bases, leaving 9 bases between them. CDR1 and CDR2, per the germline V gene, are SGHTA and FQGNSA. The CDR3 starts with the cysteine, ends with the phenylalanine, and has 14 residues. This entry keeps only the CDR3 DNA: 42 bases, framed from base 1.

These data belong to a study of T cell repertoires in cytomegalovirus infection (dated by TCRdb to 2018 to 2020). Regarding the complete study: Donor HLA type was relevant to the analysis, as public TCR beta signatures indicated carriage of CMV infection together with the matching HLA type. Points the paper makes about the study in general: The ex vivo response was dominated by HLA-C-restricted CMV-specific TCR beta clonotypes, which also provided the single most frequent clonotype in two of eight donors. Carriers of CMV infection plus the relevant HLA type were discriminated by the cumulative frequency of public TCR beta family members in the study cohort and in an independent roughly 400-donor cohort.

Material for sequencing was PBMCs. The chain links TRBV7-2 with TRBJ2-5; the D gene cannot be resolved reliably. The source of this sequence is a human donor in good health (CMV status not recorded). Some clones in this sample may be carry-over from other donors' samples. For the CDR3, the sequence is CASSSGTYQETQYF. The nucleotide sequence is given as TGTGCCAGCAGCTCAGGCACATACCAAGAGACCCAGTACTTC.